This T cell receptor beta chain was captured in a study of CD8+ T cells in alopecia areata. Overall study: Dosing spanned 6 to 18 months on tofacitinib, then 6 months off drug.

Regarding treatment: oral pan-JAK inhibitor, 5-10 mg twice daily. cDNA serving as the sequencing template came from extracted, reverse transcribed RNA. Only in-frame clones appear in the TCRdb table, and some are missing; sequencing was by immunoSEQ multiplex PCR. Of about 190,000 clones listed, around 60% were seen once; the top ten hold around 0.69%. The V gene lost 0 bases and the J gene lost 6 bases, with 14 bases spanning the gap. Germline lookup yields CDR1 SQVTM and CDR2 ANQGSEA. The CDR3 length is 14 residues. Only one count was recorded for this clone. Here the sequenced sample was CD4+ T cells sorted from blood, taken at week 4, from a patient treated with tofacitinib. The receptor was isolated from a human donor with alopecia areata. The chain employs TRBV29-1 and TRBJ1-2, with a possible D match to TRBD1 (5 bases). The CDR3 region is CSVEDLGVGDGYTF. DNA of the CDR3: TGCAGCGTTGAAGATCTTGGGGTGGGGGATGGCTACACCTTC.